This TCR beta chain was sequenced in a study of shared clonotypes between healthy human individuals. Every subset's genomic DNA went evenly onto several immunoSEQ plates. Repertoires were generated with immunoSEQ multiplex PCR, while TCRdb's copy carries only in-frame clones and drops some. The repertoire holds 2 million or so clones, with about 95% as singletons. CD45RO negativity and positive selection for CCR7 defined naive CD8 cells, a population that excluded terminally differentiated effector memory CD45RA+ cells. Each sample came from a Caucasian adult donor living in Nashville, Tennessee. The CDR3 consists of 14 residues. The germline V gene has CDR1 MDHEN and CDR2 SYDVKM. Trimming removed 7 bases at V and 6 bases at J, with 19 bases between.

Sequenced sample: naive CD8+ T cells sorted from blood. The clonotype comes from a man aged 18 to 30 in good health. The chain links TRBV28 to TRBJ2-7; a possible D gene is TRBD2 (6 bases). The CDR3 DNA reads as TGTGCCAGCATCCCCACGGGGGAAACGGGCGAGCAGTACTTC. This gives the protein CASIPTGETGEQYF.